One sample yielded the 11 T cell receptor beta chains listed below, sequenced in a study of regulatory T cells in long-lasting Graves disease. Assembly of TCR beta libraries relied on iRepertoire HTBI primers together with Arm-PCR of CDR3 regions. Each CDR3 protein is one row after TCRdb ran MiXCR on the multiplex PCR reads. This table holds around 500,000 distinct CDR3 sequences, more than 15% found once. The time point here: newly diagnosed GD, antithyroid drugs for less than 3 months. From RNA extracted from PBMCs, the TCR library was made. The data were also submitted as part of a second study, on T cells in Graves' hyperthyroidism and ophthalmopathy.

Material: peripheral blood mononuclear cells (PBMCs), obtained at new diagnosis, from a patient treated with antithyroid drugs. These receptors were taken from a woman aged 40-65 years with Graves disease.

V gene TRBV5-1 combines with J gene TRBJ2-7; D not resolved. The CDR3 has 14 amino acids. Germline assignment: CDR1 SGHRS and CDR2 YFSETQ. The V gene lost 0 bases and the J gene lost 2 bases, with 9 bases spanning the gap. The CDR3 here is CASSLEATTYEQYF. CDR3 sequence (DNA): TGCGCCAGCAGCTTGGAAGCGACAACCTACGAGCAGTACTTC.

Comments on this clonotype: This clone may be a read error of a much larger clone one base away. The rearrangement uses TRBV2 and TRBJ2-7, with 7 bases lining up with TRBD2. The germline V gene has CDR1 SNHLY and CDR2 FYNNEI. The V segment lost 5 bases and the J segment 3 bases; nucleotides outside the gene matches: 10. The CDR3 totals 15 residues. The chain's CDR3 is CASSYPRSGVYEQYF. CDR3 DNA sequence: TGTGCCAGCAGTTACCCGAGAAGCGGGGTCTACGAGCAGTACTTC.

Points on this clonotype: This clone may be a read error of a much larger clone one base away. The rearrangement joins TRBV7-9 to TRBJ2-7, with 7 positions matching TRBD1. The CDR3 covers 17 residues. Per germline, CDR1 SEHNR and CDR2 FQNEAQ (reference sequence). Written as DNA, the CDR3 is TGTGGCAGCAGCGATCTCGAGGGACAGCCTTTCCCCTACGAGCAGTACTTC. Protein product: CGSSDLEGQPFPYEQYF.

This clonotype has just a few counts. The rearrangement joins TRBV5-1 to TRBJ2-7, with 9 nucleotides matching TRBD2. The CDR3 has 16 amino acids. Per the germline V gene, CDR1 is SGHRS and CDR2 is YFSETQ. The V segment lost 0 bases and the J segment 6 bases; nucleotides outside the gene matches: 10. The CDR3 bases are TGCGCCAGCAGCTTGGACCTAGCGGGGCCTCGAAGCGAGCAGTACTTC. It codes for CASSLDLAGPRSEQYF.

This clonotype was seen a few times. This rearrangement joins TRBV10-3 to TRBJ1-1, with D uncertain. The V end was cut by 0 bases, the J end by 5 bases, with 13 bases between. The CDR3 sequence is 15 residues long. The germline gives CDR1 ENHRY, CDR2 SYGVKD. This CDR3 reads CAISESRQGMTEAFF. CDR3 DNA sequence: TGTGCCATCAGTGAGTCCCGACAAGGGATGACTGAAGCTTTCTTT.

V usage is TRBV20-1 and J usage is TRBJ2-4; D is perhaps TRBD1 or TRBD2 (5 bases each). Trimming removed 4 bases at V and 6 bases at J, with 16 bases between. This CDR3 region has 14 residues. Germline V gene lookup returns CDR1 DFQATT and CDR2 SNEGSKA (reference sequence). Here the CDR3 DNA reads TGCAGTGCTACAAAAGGGACCCCACCAAACATTCAGTACTTC. It is translated as CSATKGTPPNIQYF.

This clonotype occurred many times. The V gene is TRBV28, the J gene TRBJ1-1, with D perhaps TRBD1 (5 bases). Germline loops: CDR1 MDHEN, CDR2 SYDVKM. The CDR3 is 15 residues long. V was clipped by 5 bases and J by 0 bases, with 13 bases between them. The DNA of the CDR3 is TGTGCCAGCAGTCCCTCCCAGGGACTGAACACTGAAGCTTTCTTT. It is translated as CASSPSQGLNTEAFF.

The chain combines TRBV29-1 with TRBJ2-3; 7 bases match TRBD1. The J call is in doubt because the DNA end fits TRBJ1-1 better. CDR1 SQVTM and CDR2 ANQGSEA come from the germline V gene. The CDR3 has 13 residues. The CDR3 protein is CSPARAQGCEAFF. For the CDR3, the DNA is TGCAGCCCTGCGAGGGCACAGGGGTGTGAAGCTTTCTTT.

This clonotype was detected many times. The chain employs TRBV3-1 and TRBJ1-3; D gene unclear. Germline V gene sequence: CDR1 LGHDT, CDR2 YNNKEL (reference sequence). The CDR3 sequence is 19 residues long. V was cut by 0 bases and J by 3 bases, with 21 bases left in between. Here the CDR3 DNA reads TGTGCCAGCAGCCAAGATGTCGTGTACAGTTCCTCGAGTGGAAACACCATATATTTT. It encodes CASSQDVVYSSSSGNTIYF.

The chain is built from TRBV4-1 and TRBJ2-1; the D is unclear. Deletions cut 5 bases from V and 4 bases from J, with 6 bases between. This CDR3 has 12 amino acids. Germline loops: CDR1 MGHRA, CDR2 YSYEKL. The CDR3 bases are TGCGCCAGCAGCTTCCTTTACAATGAGCAGTTCTTC. This codes for CASSFLYNEQFF.

In regard to this clonotype: Sequence at one end of the junction differs from germline and may be a read error. The chain recombines TRBV6-1 with TRBJ2-5; D remains ambiguous. The CDR3 consists of 16 residues. Per germline, CDR1 MNHNS and CDR2 SASEGT. CDR3 protein: CASGLPPGLVQETQYF. In nucleotides, the CDR3 is TGTGCCAGCGGCCTTCCTCCAGGTTTAGTCCAAGAGACCCAGTACTTT.